A selection of T cell receptor beta chains follows, all from one sample in a study of PD-1 blockade in classical Hodgkin lymphoma. Assay used: immunoSEQ multiplex PCR; TCRdb lists only in-frame clones, some missing. This sample has approximately 84,000 clones, with 75% to 85% found just once. The source material was peripheral blood mononuclear cells (PBMCs), sampled before the fourth cycle of nivolumab. The receptors here all came from a human donor with classical Hodgkin lymphoma. Both conserved end residues are part of each CDR3. Each record gives: J gene, D gene, V gene, clone size, CDR3 DNA, CDR3 protein. A D gene is named only where the DNA matches it firmly. Not every row has a clone size; where given, it reads once, few, many or a size class.

j_gene: TRBJ2-7
d_gene: -
v_gene: TRBV9
abundance: -
CDR3nt: TGTGCCAGCAGCGTCGAACCGATGGTAAGGTCCTACGAGCAGTACTTC
CDR3aa: CASSVEPMVRSYEQYF

j_gene: TRBJ1-1
d_gene: -
v_gene: TRBV12-5
abundance: -
CDR3nt: TGTGCTAGTGGTCCCCCCGGACCGGGCGCCGAAGCTTTCTTT
CDR3aa: CASGPPGPGAEAFF

j_gene: TRBJ2-1
d_gene: -
v_gene: TRBV9
abundance: -
CDR3nt: TGTGCCAGCAGCGTAGATGGAGGCTCCTACAATGAGCAGTTCTTC
CDR3aa: CASSVDGGSYNEQFF

j_gene: TRBJ2-5
d_gene: -
v_gene: TRBV30
abundance: -
CDR3nt: TGTGCCTGGAGTGTACCCGGTAGCACAGCGGAGACCCAGTACTTC
CDR3aa: CAWSVPGSTAETQYF

j_gene: TRBJ2-5
d_gene: -
v_gene: TRBV6-5
abundance: -
CDR3nt: TGTGCCAGCAGTTACTCGCGGGACTTAAAGACCCAGTACTTC
CDR3aa: CASSYSRDLKTQYF

j_gene: TRBJ2-3
d_gene: -
v_gene: TRBV5-1
abundance: -
CDR3nt: TGCGCCAGCAGCTTGTATGGACCTAGCACAGATACGCAGTATTTT
CDR3aa: CASSLYGPSTDTQYF

j_gene: TRBJ2-2
d_gene: -
v_gene: TRBV15
abundance: -
CDR3nt: TGTGCCACCAGCAGAGATGGGACGGGCACCGGGGAGCTGTTTTTT
CDR3aa: CATSRDGTGTGELFF

j_gene: TRBJ1-4
d_gene: TRBD1
v_gene: TRBV28
abundance: -
CDR3nt: TGTGCCAGCGTCCCGACAGGGAGGAATAATGAAAAACTGTTTTTT
CDR3aa: CASVPTGRNNEKLFF

j_gene: TRBJ2-7
d_gene: TRBD2
v_gene: TRBV7-2
abundance: once
CDR3nt: TGTGCCAGCAGCTTCGGCTCTAGCGGAATATACGAGCAGTACTTC
CDR3aa: CASSFGSSGIYEQYF

j_gene: TRBJ2-5
d_gene: -
v_gene: TRBV19
abundance: -
CDR3nt: TGTGCCAGTAGTATAGTCGGTTTATTTGAGACCCAGTACTTC
CDR3aa: CASSIVGLFETQYF

j_gene: TRBJ2-5
d_gene: -
v_gene: TRBV5-1
abundance: -
CDR3nt: TGCGCCAGCAGCCCAAACTCCCCGACTGGGTACCAAGAGACCCAGTACTTC
CDR3aa: CASSPNSPTGYQETQYF

j_gene: TRBJ1-2
d_gene: -
v_gene: TRBV2
abundance: -
CDR3nt: TGTGCCAGCAGTGAACGACTGTTCTATGGCTACACCTTC
CDR3aa: CASSERLFYGYTF

j_gene: TRBJ1-2
d_gene: -
v_gene: TRBV4-2
abundance: -
CDR3nt: TGTGCCAGCAGCCAAGATTTTCGGGCTCCATTAGGGTACACCTTC
CDR3aa: CASSQDFRAPLGYTF

j_gene: TRBJ2-2
d_gene: -
v_gene: TRBV7-7
abundance: -
CDR3nt: TGTGCCAGCAGCTTAAGTGTGGGGGGTTTAGGCACCGGGGAGCTGTTTTTT
CDR3aa: CASSLSVGGLGTGELFF

j_gene: TRBJ2-5
d_gene: -
v_gene: TRBV11-2
abundance: few
CDR3nt: TGTGCCAGCAGCTTAGCAGGGGTCCAAGAGACCCAGTACTTC
CDR3aa: CASSLAGVQETQYF

j_gene: TRBJ2-5
d_gene: TRBD1
v_gene: TRBV12-5
abundance: -
CDR3nt: TGTGCTAGTGGTCCCGGGGACAGGGGGTTCCAAGAGACCCAGTACTTC
CDR3aa: CASGPGDRGFQETQYF

j_gene: TRBJ2-7
d_gene: TRBD2
v_gene: TRBV2
abundance: -
CDR3nt: TGTGCCAGCGAGCGGGGTCGAACCTACGAGCAGTACTTC
CDR3aa: CASERGRTYEQYF

j_gene: TRBJ2-6
d_gene: TRBD1
v_gene: TRBV2
abundance: -
CDR3nt: TGTGCCAGCAGTGCGGGACAGGGGTTTTCTGGGGCCAACGTCCTGACTTTC
CDR3aa: CASSAGQGFSGANVLTF

j_gene: TRBJ2-3
d_gene: -
v_gene: TRBV28
abundance: -
CDR3nt: TGTGCCAGCAGTTTAACCACAGATACGCAGTATTTT
CDR3aa: CASSLTTDTQYF

j_gene: TRBJ1-1
d_gene: TRBD1
v_gene: TRBV5-1
abundance: -
CDR3nt: TGCGCCAGCAGCTCATTGGCACAGGGGGCCACTGAAGCTTTCTTT
CDR3aa: CASSSLAQGATEAFF

j_gene: TRBJ1-2
d_gene: -
v_gene: TRBV7-2
abundance: few
CDR3nt: TGTGCCAGCAGCACCGGGCCCCGGGGCTACACCTTC
CDR3aa: CASSTGPRGYTF

j_gene: TRBJ2-2
d_gene: -
v_gene: TRBV5-4
abundance: -
CDR3nt: TGTGCCAGCAGCTTGGAGAATCCGAACACCGGGGAGCTGTTTTTT
CDR3aa: CASSLENPNTGELFF

j_gene: TRBJ2-6
d_gene: -
v_gene: TRBV15
abundance: -
CDR3nt: TGTGCCACCAGCGTGACAGTGGGGGCCAACGTCCTGACTTTC
CDR3aa: CATSVTVGANVLTF

j_gene: TRBJ1-2
d_gene: -
v_gene: TRBV7-9
abundance: -
CDR3nt: TGTGCCAGCAGCTTAGCCCAGGGAATAGACTACACCTTC
CDR3aa: CASSLAQGIDYTF

j_gene: TRBJ2-1
d_gene: TRBD2
v_gene: TRBV9
abundance: once
CDR3nt: TGTGCCAGCAGCGTAGAACTCGCGGGAGGGGTATCCTACAATGAGCAGTTCTTC
CDR3aa: CASSVELAGGVSYNEQFF

j_gene: TRBJ1-1
d_gene: TRBD1
v_gene: TRBV28
abundance: -
CDR3nt: TGTGCCAGCACTCCGGGACAGAGAACTGAAGCTTTCTTT
CDR3aa: CASTPGQRTEAFF

j_gene: TRBJ2-2
d_gene: TRBD2
v_gene: TRBV19
abundance: once
CDR3nt: TGTGCCAGTAGTACCCGGACTAGCGGGCTAGGTACCGGGGAGCTGTTTTTT
CDR3aa: CASSTRTSGLGTGELFF

j_gene: TRBJ2-1
d_gene: -
v_gene: TRBV4-2
abundance: -
CDR3nt: TGTGCCAGCAGCCAAGATCCGGAACCGAGCTCCTACAATGAGCAGTTCTTC
CDR3aa: CASSQDPEPSSYNEQFF

j_gene: TRBJ1-2
d_gene: -
v_gene: TRBV6-6
abundance: -
CDR3nt: TGTGCCAGCACCGAGACTGGTTGGTGGGGTTATGGCTACACCTTC
CDR3aa: CASTETGWWGYGYTF

j_gene: TRBJ2-1
d_gene: -
v_gene: TRBV2
abundance: -
CDR3nt: TGTGCCAGCAGGGAACTTGGGGAAGGGGATGAGCAGTTCTTC
CDR3aa: CASRELGEGDEQFF

j_gene: TRBJ2-6
d_gene: -
v_gene: TRBV18
abundance: -
CDR3nt: TGTGCCAGCTCACAAGGACAGCCCTTATCTGGGGCCAACGTCCTGACTTTC
CDR3aa: CASSQGQPLSGANVLTF

j_gene: TRBJ2-2
d_gene: -
v_gene: TRBV5-1
abundance: few
CDR3nt: TGCGCCAGCAGCTTGTGGGGGGAACTAGCCACCCTGGGGGAGCTGTTTTTT
CDR3aa: CASSLWGELATLGELFF

j_gene: TRBJ1-1
d_gene: -
v_gene: TRBV9
abundance: -
CDR3nt: TGTGCCAGCAGCGTAGAGAAAACAGGGTTCACTGAAGCTTTCTTT
CDR3aa: CASSVEKTGFTEAFF

j_gene: TRBJ1-1
d_gene: -
v_gene: TRBV6-5
abundance: -
CDR3nt: TGTGCCAGCAGTTACCAGCCGGGGGGCACTGAAGCTTTCTTT
CDR3aa: CASSYQPGGTEAFF

j_gene: TRBJ2-3
d_gene: TRBD2
v_gene: TRBV6-5
abundance: -
CDR3nt: TGTGCCAGCAGTCCAAGCACTAGCGGGACGGGGACGCAGTATTTT
CDR3aa: CASSPSTSGTGTQYF

j_gene: TRBJ1-1
d_gene: -
v_gene: TRBV4-1
abundance: -
CDR3nt: TGCGCCAGCAGCCAAGGATTCATCGCCAGAGGGGCTTTCTTT
CDR3aa: CASSQGFIARGAFF

j_gene: TRBJ1-1
d_gene: -
v_gene: TRBV7-9
abundance: -
CDR3nt: TGTGCCAGCAGCCCCGCGACAGAATCCACTGAAGCTTTCTTT
CDR3aa: CASSPATESTEAFF

j_gene: TRBJ1-2
d_gene: -
v_gene: TRBV6-5
abundance: -
CDR3nt: TGTGCCAGCAGGAAAACGGGGGTTTATGGCTACACCTTC
CDR3aa: CASRKTGVYGYTF

j_gene: TRBJ2-1
d_gene: -
v_gene: TRBV19
abundance: -
CDR3nt: TGTGCCAGCACTCTAGCCCCCACCTACAATGAGCAGTTCTTC
CDR3aa: CASTLAPTYNEQFF

j_gene: TRBJ2-7
d_gene: -
v_gene: TRBV5-4
abundance: -
CDR3nt: TGTGCCAGCAGCTTCGGGGGCTCGCCCGTCTACGAGCAGTACTTC
CDR3aa: CASSFGGSPVYEQYF